Listed below are T cell receptor beta chains from one sample, sequenced in a study of Ad26.COV2.S vaccination and SARS-CoV-2 variants. Libraries were prepared by immunoSEQ multiplex PCR; TCRdb keeps only in-frame clonotypes and omits some of them. The sample lists about 440,000 clones; about 83% were seen once. Sequenced material: peripheral blood, taken in a trial of Ad26.COV2.S vaccine versus placebo. The receptor source for this set is a person between 18 and 65 years old who received the Ad26.COV2.S COVID-19 vaccine or a placebo. Both conserved end residues are part of each CDR3. Each record gives: J gene, V gene, clone size, D gene, CDR3 protein, CDR3 DNA. D genes are given only for firm matches. Clone size, where shown, is once, few, many, or a class for clones that have expanded.

J: TRBJ2-2; V: TRBV28; size: NA; D: TRBD2; CDR3: CASSLHTSGRTGELFF; DNA: TGTGCCAGCAGTTTACACACTAGCGGGCGCACCGGGGAGCTGTTTTTT
J: TRBJ2-3; V: TRBV9; size: NA; D: TRBD2; CDR3: CASSERLAGYSDTQYF; DNA: TGTGCCAGCAGCGAACGACTAGCGGGATACTCAGATACGCAGTATTTT
J: TRBJ2-1; V: TRBV6-5; size: NA; D: NA; CDR3: CASLGPYNEQFF; DNA: TGTGCCAGCCTGGGCCCCTACAATGAGCAGTTCTTC
J: TRBJ1-6; V: TRBV10-2; size: NA; D: NA; CDR3: CASSVDANSYNSPLHF; DNA: TGCGCCAGCAGTGTTGACGCAAACTCCTATAATTCACCCCTCCACTTT
J: TRBJ2-7; V: TRBV19; size: NA; D: NA; CDR3: CASSPWIAYEQYF; DNA: TGTGCCAGTAGTCCCTGGATTGCCTACGAGCAGTACTTC
J: TRBJ2-1; V: TRBV6-5; size: NA; D: NA; CDR3: CALGRATGNEQFF; DNA: TGTGCCTTAGGTCGGGCCACAGGGAATGAGCAGTTCTTC
J: TRBJ1-1; V: TRBV18; size: many; D: TRBD1; CDR3: CASSPGGQNLLTEAFF; DNA: TGTGCCAGCTCACCGGGGGGACAGAACCTTTTAACTGAAGCTTTCTTT
J: TRBJ2-7; V: TRBV5-6; size: NA; D: NA; CDR3: CASSPGQSSYEQYF; DNA: TGTGCCAGCAGCCCGGGGCAGAGCTCCTACGAGCAGTACTTC
J: TRBJ2-7; V: TRBV5-6; size: NA; D: TRBD1; CDR3: CASSLGGQLAYEQYF; DNA: TGTGCCAGCAGCTTGGGGGGACAGTTGGCATACGAGCAGTACTTC
J: TRBJ2-7; V: TRBV20-1; size: NA; D: NA; CDR3: CSARSGEQYF; DNA: TGCAGTGCTAGATCGGGGGAGCAGTACTTC
J: TRBJ2-3; V: TRBV30; size: once; D: TRBD2; CDR3: CAWSSRGLAGVRDTQYF; DNA: TGTGCCTGGAGTTCCCGGGGACTAGCGGGAGTTAGGGATACGCAGTATTTT
J: TRBJ2-1; V: TRBV7-9; size: NA; D: NA; CDR3: CASSLTDGWERSEQFF; DNA: TGTGCCAGCAGCTTAACGGATGGGTGGGAGCGGAGTGAGCAGTTCTTC
J: TRBJ1-1; V: TRBV9; size: once; D: NA; CDR3: CASSIHGDTEAFF; DNA: TGTGCCAGCAGCATTCACGGGGACACTGAAGCTTTCTTT
J: TRBJ2-1; V: TRBV6-5; size: NA; D: NA; CDR3: CASKTSYNEQFF; DNA: TGTGCCAGCAAAACTTCTTACAATGAGCAGTTCTTC
J: TRBJ2-5; V: TRBV7-2; size: NA; D: NA; CDR3: CASSGTILQETQYF; DNA: TGTGCCAGCAGTGGGACAATATTACAAGAGACCCAGTACTTC
J: TRBJ2-1; V: TRBV5-1; size: NA; D: TRBD1; CDR3: CASSQGQGVHNEQFF; DNA: TGCGCCAGCAGCCAGGGACAGGGTGTCCACAATGAGCAGTTCTTC
J: TRBJ2-2; V: TRBV29-1; size: once; D: TRBD2; CDR3: CSVAGLDTGELFF; DNA: TGCAGCGTAGCGGGACTAGACACCGGGGAGCTGTTTTTT
J: TRBJ2-7; V: TRBV29-1; size: NA; D: NA; CDR3: CSVEQGYEQYF; DNA: TGCAGCGTAGAACAGGGCTACGAGCAGTACTTC
J: TRBJ1-2; V: TRBV28; size: few; D: TRBD1; CDR3: CASRRSGTGGDYTF; DNA: TGTGCCAGCAGACGCTCCGGGACAGGGGGCGACTACACCTTC
J: TRBJ2-5; V: TRBV6-6; size: NA; D: NA; CDR3: CASSYKAGGETQYF; DNA: TGTGCCAGCAGTTATAAGGCGGGCGGAGAGACCCAGTACTTC
J: TRBJ1-6; V: TRBV4-3; size: NA; D: NA; CDR3: CASSQARQDRASPLHF; DNA: TGCGCCAGCAGCCAAGCCCGCCAAGACCGGGCCTCACCCCTCCACTTT
J: TRBJ2-1; V: TRBV7-6; size: NA; D: NA; CDR3: CASSPSGGKGDEQFF; DNA: TGTGCCAGCAGCCCCTCAGGAGGGAAGGGCGATGAGCAGTTCTTC
J: TRBJ2-1; V: TRBV6-5; size: NA; D: TRBD2; CDR3: CASSSPLGLAGGEQFF; DNA: TGTGCCAGCAGTTCCCCGCTAGGACTAGCGGGAGGAGAGCAGTTCTTC
J: TRBJ2-1; V: TRBV11-2; size: NA; D: TRBD2; CDR3: CASSLGAGGNNEQFF; DNA: TGTGCCAGCAGCTTAGGGGCGGGAGGCAACAATGAGCAGTTCTTC
J: TRBJ1-1; V: TRBV19; size: NA; D: NA; CDR3: CASSRRQQMNTEAFF; DNA: TGTGCCAGTAGTCGTCGGCAGCAGATGAACACTGAAGCTTTCTTT
J: TRBJ2-1; V: TRBV7-6; size: NA; D: NA; CDR3: CASSLAPRADSSYNEQFF; DNA: TGTGCCAGCAGCTTAGCCCCACGAGCGGACAGCTCCTACAATGAGCAGTTCTTC
J: TRBJ1-1; V: TRBV5-1; size: NA; D: NA; CDR3: CASSLALGDHTEAFF; DNA: TGCGCCAGCAGCTTGGCCTTGGGGGATCACACTGAAGCTTTCTTT
J: TRBJ2-3; V: TRBV4-3; size: NA; D: NA; CDR3: CASSHSKGNGGPTDTQYF; DNA: TGCGCCAGCAGCCATTCCAAGGGGAACGGGGGCCCCACAGATACGCAGTATTTT
J: TRBJ2-2; V: TRBV27; size: once; D: NA; CDR3: CASSLSSRGGTGELFF; DNA: TGTGCCAGCAGTTTAAGTAGCAGGGGCGGCACCGGGGAGCTGTTTTTT
J: TRBJ1-2; V: TRBV6-2/TRBV6-3; size: NA; D: NA; CDR3: CASSFGEAHYGYTF; DNA: TGTGCCAGCAGTTTCGGCGAGGCTCACTATGGCTACACCTTC
J: TRBJ1-2; V: TRBV18; size: NA; D: NA; CDR3: CASSAKAGAFGYTF; DNA: TGTGCCAGCTCAGCGAAAGCGGGGGCATTTGGCTACACCTTC
J: TRBJ1-2; V: TRBV30; size: NA; D: TRBD1; CDR3: CAWSTLLNLRDRGPYGGGYTF; DNA: TGTGCCTGGAGTACGTTGCTTAATCTTCGGGACAGGGGGCCATATGGTGGCGGCTACACCTTC
J: TRBJ1-3; V: TRBV6-5; size: NA; D: NA; CDR3: CASSYSLGPATIYF; DNA: TGTGCCAGCAGTTACTCTTTGGGGCCCGCCACCATATATTTT
J: TRBJ1-1; V: TRBV10-3; size: NA; D: NA; CDR3: CAINAGLGTEAFF; DNA: TGTGCCATCAACGCAGGGTTGGGCACTGAAGCTTTCTTT
J: TRBJ1-1; V: TRBV28; size: NA; D: NA; CDR3: CASSSRFRGSTEAFF; DNA: TGTGCCAGCAGTTCCCGGTTTAGGGGGTCCACTGAAGCTTTCTTT
J: TRBJ2-7; V: TRBV6-5; size: NA; D: TRBD1; CDR3: CASIGDSQQYF; DNA: TGTGCCAGCATCGGGGACAGCCAGCAGTACTTC
J: TRBJ2-2; V: TRBV6-4; size: once; D: NA; CDR3: CASSASGGVGELFF; DNA: TGTGCCAGCAGTGCGTCCGGGGGCGTCGGGGAGCTGTTTTTT
J: TRBJ2-3; V: TRBV30; size: NA; D: NA; CDR3: CAWRGADTQYF; DNA: TGTGCCTGGAGAGGGGCAGATACGCAGTATTTT
J: TRBJ2-7; V: TRBV5-4; size: few; D: TRBD2; CDR3: CASSGGGTYEQYF; DNA: TGTGCCAGCAGCGGGGGGGGTACCTACGAGCAGTACTTC
J: TRBJ2-1; V: TRBV27; size: NA; D: TRBD2; CDR3: CASSFPKTSGRTGIDEQFF; DNA: TGTGCCAGCAGTTTCCCAAAGACTAGCGGGAGGACCGGTATCGATGAGCAGTTCTTC
J: TRBJ2-5; V: TRBV7-2; size: NA; D: TRBD2; CDR3: CASSLGLAGTYQETQYF; DNA: TGTGCCAGCAGCTTAGGGCTAGCGGGAACGTACCAAGAGACCCAGTACTTC
J: TRBJ1-1; V: TRBV30; size: NA; D: NA; CDR3: CAWSALNTEAFF; DNA: TGTGCCTGGAGTGCACTGAACACTGAAGCTTTCTTT
J: TRBJ1-2; V: TRBV6-5; size: NA; D: NA; CDR3: CASSPETSLGGYTF; DNA: TGTGCCAGCAGCCCCGAGACAAGCTTAGGGGGCTACACCTTC
J: TRBJ1-2; V: TRBV7-9; size: few; D: NA; CDR3: CASSWDTPGGYTF; DNA: TGTGCCAGCAGTTGGGACACCCCGGGGGGCTACACCTTC
J: TRBJ2-3; V: TRBV7-4; size: NA; D: NA; CDR3: CASSLVRLAQYF; DNA: TGTGCCAGCAGCTTAGTTCGTCTGGCGCAGTATTTT
J: TRBJ2-5; V: TRBV24-1; size: NA; D: NA; CDR3: CATSDVPEGETQYF; DNA: TGTGCCACCAGTGATGTACCAGAGGGAGAGACCCAGTACTTC
J: TRBJ1-2; V: TRBV28; size: NA; D: NA; CDR3: CASSLPGVNYGYTF; DNA: TGTGCCAGCAGTTTACCCGGGGTTAACTATGGCTACACCTTC
J: TRBJ1-2; V: TRBV28; size: few; D: NA; CDR3: CASTTGGGRHGYTF; DNA: TGTGCCAGCACCACCGGGGGGGGCCGGCATGGCTACACCTTC
J: TRBJ2-5; V: TRBV30; size: NA; D: TRBD1; CDR3: CAWEQIRGETQYF; DNA: TGTGCCTGGGAGCAGATCAGGGGGGAGACCCAGTACTTC
J: TRBJ1-5; V: TRBV28; size: NA; D: TRBD1; CDR3: CASSPGQGAGNQPQHF; DNA: TGTGCCAGCAGCCCCGGACAGGGGGCGGGTAATCAGCCCCAGCATTTT
J: TRBJ2-7; V: TRBV30; size: NA; D: NA; CDR3: CAWSLEYEQYF; DNA: TGTGCCTGGAGTTTGGAGTACGAGCAGTACTTC
J: TRBJ2-5; V: TRBV5-8; size: NA; D: NA; CDR3: CASSLVGTQYF; DNA: TGTGCCAGCAGCTTAGTGGGGACCCAGTACTTC
J: TRBJ2-2; V: TRBV4-2; size: NA; D: NA; CDR3: CASSQGGMNTGELFF; DNA: TGTGCCAGCAGCCAAGGCGGAATGAACACCGGGGAGCTGTTTTTT
J: TRBJ2-5; V: TRBV5-1; size: NA; D: TRBD1; CDR3: CASSRDGTGQETQYF; DNA: TGCGCCAGCAGCCGCGACGGGACAGGGCAAGAGACCCAGTACTTC
J: TRBJ2-7; V: TRBV5-6; size: NA; D: TRBD1; CDR3: CASSFFGDRGVYEQYF; DNA: TGTGCCAGCAGCTTTTTTGGGGACAGGGGGGTCTACGAGCAGTACTTC
J: TRBJ1-5; V: TRBV6-2/TRBV6-3; size: NA; D: NA; CDR3: CASSYWGYSNQPQHF; DNA: TGTGCCAGCAGTTACTGGGGGTATAGCAATCAGCCCCAGCATTTT
J: TRBJ1-2; V: TRBV6-5; size: NA; D: NA; CDR3: CATRGVYGYTF; DNA: TGTGCCACCAGAGGGGTCTATGGCTACACCTTC
J: TRBJ2-1; V: TRBV9; size: NA; D: TRBD2; CDR3: CASSVGGTSGFEQFF; DNA: TGTGCCAGCAGCGTAGGAGGGACTAGCGGGTTTGAGCAGTTCTTC
J: TRBJ2-7; V: TRBV6-6; size: NA; D: NA; CDR3: CASSMGRVNEQYF; DNA: TGTGCCAGCAGCATGGGCAGGGTGAACGAGCAGTACTTC